This TCR beta chain was recovered during a study of shared T cell receptors in the human thymus. Clones were sequenced by immunoSEQ multiplex PCR, and TCRdb holds only the in-frame ones, with some missing. The data contain hundreds of thousands of clones, approximately 83% of them singletons. These data were likewise used in another study, on human thymus T cells.

Sequences were obtained from thymocytes. The receptor's source is a girl under three years old with a congenital heart defect.

The CDR3: CASSVFDRGRRLNTEAFF. The CDR3 DNA reads as TGTGCCAGCAGCGTATTCGACAGGGGTAGGCGATTGAACACTGAAGCTTTCTTT. The genes are TRBV5-6 and TRBJ1-1; 8 nucleotides agree with TRBD1. There are 18 residues in the CDR3. Germline V lookup: CDR1 SGHDT, CDR2 YYEEEE. V lost 4 bases to trimming and J lost 0 bases; unmatched junction nucleotides: 14. Supplemented by reference TRBV5-6 and TRBJ1-1, the full variable domain reads DAGVTQSPTHLIKTRGQQVTLRCSPKSGHDTVSWYQQALGQGPQFIFQYYEEEERQRGNFPDRFSGHQFPNYSSELNVNALLLGDSALYLCASSVFDRGRRLNTEAFFGQGTRLTVV.